This TCR beta chain is from a study of T-cell reconstitution after alpha-beta-depleted transplantation in children. Broader study findings: Recipient T cells and thymic progenitors that survived gave rise to the high TCRbeta diversity observed at day 60 in some patients. Two months or so post-transplant, alpha-beta T cells reportedly derived from several hundred expanded graft clones. From newly produced T cells came most of the T-cell counts and diversity one year after transplant.

Trimming removed 5 bases at V and 4 bases at J, with 14 bases between. Germline-derived CDR1 and CDR2 are PRHDT and FYEKMQ (reference sequence). The CDR3 sequence is 15 residues long. As concerns this clonotype: Its matching antigen is unknown.

The library targeted TCRbeta and was prepared with unique molecular identifiers. One entry per CDR3 protein, called by TCRdb with MiXCR from the PCR reads. The table records about 300,000 distinct CDR3 sequences, roughly 7.8% of them present only once. The sequences come from peripheral blood, collected 360 days after TCRalphabeta/CD19-depleted stem cell transplant. The receptor comes from a female patient aged 2-15 years who had a stem cell transplant for Fanconi anemia, so the T cells may come from the graft donor. The rearrangement joins TRBV13 to TRBJ1-4, with a tentative D call TRBD1 (5 bases). CDR3 nucleotide sequence: TGTGCCAGCAGCGCATACTCGGGGGGTAATGAAAAACTGTTTTTT. Its protein is CASSAYSGGNEKLFF. Filled out from reference TRBV13 and TRBJ1-4, the complete variable domain reads AAGVIQSPRHLIKEKRETATLKCYPIPRHDTVYWYQQGPGQDPQFLISFYEKMQSDKGSIPDRFSAQQFSDYHSELNMSSLELGDSALYFCASSAYSGGNEKLFFGSGTQLSVL.